This T cell receptor beta chain was retrieved from a study of T cell responses to AZD1222 COVID-19 vaccine. Study-wide findings and caveats: Donors were largely white British and mainly female; clonal diversity was possibly underestimated. Reports indicate that nearly half of spike-specific TCRs are directed at unmutated variant regions. An increase in Spike-specific TCR breadth and depth was observed after two AZD1222 doses. Spike-spanning, vaccine-associated CD4 TCRs were dominant at 160-218 and 743-854.

TCRdb's table, derived via immunoSEQ multiplex PCR, lists solely in-frame clones and lacks some. The data hold 100,000 to 150,000 clones, with 89% observed a single time. A note on this clone: The antigen is undetermined.

Sequenced material: peripheral blood, taken on day 0 of AZD1222 vaccination. This sequence was found in an adult in good health.

The CDR3 coding sequence is TGTGCCAGCAGTGAGTCGGACGGTCCCTATGGCTACACCTTC. Protein sequence: CASSESDGPYGYTF. V and J are TRBV6-4 and TRBJ1-2, with D hard to call. Germline CDR1 reads MRHNA; CDR2 reads SNTAGT. The CDR3 consists of 14 residues. V was clipped by 3 bases and J by 4 bases, with 12 bases between them.